Shown below are 26 T cell receptor beta chains from a single sample sequenced in a study of cytomegalovirus exposure and HLA in healthy donors. The PCR made use of 60 Vbeta and 13 Jbeta primers. Only in-frame clones appear in the TCRdb table, and some are missing; sequencing was by immunoSEQ multiplex PCR. The sample includes nearly 200,000 clones. The specimen was PBMCs. These receptors were obtained from a boy aged 5-17 years in good health and CMV-seronegative.

The V call is TRBV18, the J call TRBJ1-1, with 7 bases that match TRBD1. CDR1 is KGHSH and CDR2 is LQKENI in the germline V gene. This CDR3 is built from 14 residues. V gave up 5 bases and J gave up 3 bases; unmatched junction bases: 6. The CDR3 region is CASSGSGGHTEAFF. The CDR3 DNA is TGTGCCAGCTCAGGGTCAGGGGGGCACACTGAAGCTTTCTTT. Combining the CDR3 with reference TRBV18 and TRBJ1-1 gives the whole variable domain NAGVMQNPRHLVRRRGQEARLRCSPMKGHSHVYWYRQLPEEGLKFMVYLQKENIIDESGMPKERFSAEFPKEGPSILRIQQVVRGDSAAYFCASSGSGGHTEAFFGQGTRLTVV.

This chain uses TRBV2 with TRBJ2-1; TRBD2 aligns across 15 bases. Germline CDR1 and CDR2: SNHLY and FYNNEI. This CDR3 has 18 amino acids. V was clipped by 6 bases and J by 9 bases; unmatched bases: 15. CDR3 protein: CASSPSPGLAGGAGEQFF. As DNA, the CDR3 is TGTGCCAGCAGCCCCAGTCCGGGACTAGCGGGGGGTGCGGGTGAGCAGTTCTTC.

The rearrangement uses TRBV28 and TRBJ2-2; 7 nucleotides match TRBD2. The CDR3 consists of 15 residues. V shed 5 bases and J 5 bases; nucleotides not matched to a gene: 8. Germline V gene data show CDR1 as MDHEN and CDR2 as SYDVKM. CDR3 residues: CASSSGDYSTGELFF. Written as DNA, the CDR3 is TGTGCCAGCAGTAGTGGGGACTATTCAACCGGGGAGCTGTTTTTT. Combining the CDR3 with reference TRBV28 and TRBJ2-2 gives the whole variable domain DVKVTQSSRYLVKRTGEKVFLECVQDMDHENMFWYRQDPGLGLRLIYFSYDVKMKEKGDIPEGYSVSREKKERFSLILESASTNQTSMYLCASSSGDYSTGELFFGEGSRLTVL.

The rearrangement uses TRBV9 and TRBJ2-7; 14 bases align to TRBD2. This CDR3 region has 16 residues. With V trimmed by 3 bases and J by 6 bases, 8 bases remained unmatched. Germline CDR1 and CDR2: SGDLS and YYNGEE. CDR3 amino acids: CASSAMGLAGVGEQYF. The CDR3 bases are TGTGCCAGCAGCGCGATGGGACTAGCGGGGGTCGGCGAGCAGTACTTC.

This chain links TRBV7-2 with TRBJ2-7, with D tentatively TRBD1 (5 bases). The CDR3 is 14 amino acids. V was clipped by 4 bases and J by 6 bases, with 16 bases between them. CDR1 is SGHTA and CDR2 is FQGNSA in the germline V gene. The DNA for the CDR3 is TGTGCCAGCAGCTCCGACAGACCCTCCCCCGAGCAGTACTTC. Translated, it gives CASSSDRPSPEQYF.

The chain is built from TRBV7-9 and TRBJ2-7, with 11 bases identical to TRBD2. The CDR3 has 17 amino acids. Germline V gene lookup returns CDR1 SEHNR and CDR2 FQNEAQ (reference sequence). V gave up 2 bases and J gave up 7 bases; unmatched junction bases: 13. The CDR3 is CASSLLHSGGAIGEQYF. For the CDR3, the DNA is TGTGCCAGCAGCTTACTGCATAGCGGGGGGGCTATCGGGGAGCAGTACTTC.

The V call is TRBV5-1, the J call TRBJ2-5, with a possible D match to TRBD1 (6 bases). The CDR3 spans 15 residues. The V end was cut by 3 bases, the J end by 5 bases, with 17 bases between. Germline V gene sequence: CDR1 SGHRS, CDR2 YFSETQ. CDR3 region: CASSSTGLVLETQYF. In DNA, the CDR3 is TGCGCCAGCAGCTCAACAGGGCTAGTATTGGAGACCCAGTACTTC. The entire variable domain, with the rest obtained from reference TRBV5-1 and TRBJ2-5, is as follows: KAGVTQTPRYLIKTRGQQVTLSCSPISGHRSVSWYQQTPGQGLQFLFEYFSETQRNKGNFPGRFSGRQFSNSRSEMNVSTLELGDSALYLCASSSTGLVLETQYFGPGTRLLVL.

The V and J genes are TRBV2 and TRBJ2-2; 7 positions match TRBD1. CDR1 and CDR2 from the germline V gene are SNHLY and FYNNEI. This CDR3 is built from 15 residues. V dropped 7 bases and J dropped 2; count of bases not matched to a gene: 7. This CDR3 reads CASKLDRPNTGELFF. The CDR3, as DNA: TGTGCCAGCAAGCTGGACAGGCCTAACACCGGGGAGCTGTTTTTT.

This rearrangement joins TRBV5-6 to TRBJ1-1, with D uncertain. Germline V gene lookup returns CDR1 SGHDT and CDR2 YYEEEE. With 6 bases removed from V and 4 bases from J, the gap between germline ends came to 16 bases. The CDR3 consists of 14 residues. CDR3 coding DNA: TGTGCCAGCACCTATCTGGAGGGCGGCACTGAAGCTTTCTTT. It yields the protein CASTYLEGGTEAFF.

The chain joins TRBV11-2 to TRBJ1-2; 7 bases fit TRBD1. The junction had 12 bases not matched to a gene; V was cut back by 4 bases and J by 4 bases. This CDR3 contains 16 residues. Per the germline V gene, CDR1 is SGHAT and CDR2 is FQNNGV. The DNA of the CDR3 is TGTGCCAGCAGCTCAAACAGGGGAGCAGGGCTCTATGGCTACACCTTC. This encodes CASSSNRGAGLYGYTF. Full variable domain (remainder filled in from reference TRBV11-2 and TRBJ1-2): EAGVAQSPRYKIIEKRQSVAFWCNPISGHATLYWYQQILGQGPKLLIQFQNNGVVDDSQLPKDRFSAERLKGVDSTLKIQPAKLEDSAVYLCASSSNRGAGLYGYTFGSGTRLTVV.

The rearrangement uses TRBV11-2 and TRBJ2-7, with 7 bases fitting TRBD1. Germline CDR1 and CDR2: SGHAT and FQNNGV. The ends lost 4 bases at V and 6 bases at J; junction bases unmatched: 12. This CDR3 spans 15 amino acids. CDR3 sequence: CASSSLQGTAPEQYF. The CDR3 DNA is TGTGCCAGCAGCTCCCTACAGGGGACAGCTCCCGAGCAGTACTTC.

V gene TRBV28 combines with J gene TRBJ2-1; 10 bases fit TRBD2. V dropped 6 bases and J dropped 9; count of bases not matched to a gene: 11. CDR3 length equals 15 residues. CDR1 is MDHEN and CDR2 is SYDVKM in the germline V gene. CDR3 region: CASRGPLAGEGEQFF. In DNA, the CDR3 is TGTGCCAGCAGAGGACCTCTAGCGGGGGAGGGTGAGCAGTTCTTC.

The genes are TRBV7-2 and TRBJ1-2; TRBD1 matches 10 bases. The trim removed 2 bases at V and 8 bases at J, leaving 8 bases unmatched. CDR1 is SGHTA and CDR2 is FQGNSA in the germline V gene. This CDR3 region has 15 residues. DNA of the CDR3: TGTGCCAGCAGCTTAAGAGGGACAGGGGCGTGGGGCTACACCTTC. It translates to CASSLRGTGAWGYTF.

This chain joins TRBV11-2 and TRBJ2-2; no definite D call. The CDR3 is made up of 14 amino acids. Trimming removed 3 bases from V and 5 bases from J, with 10 bases in between. Germline V lookup: CDR1 SGHAT, CDR2 FQNNGV. The CDR3 region has the DNA TGTGCCAGCAGCTTGCCAGCGAGAACCGGGGAGCTGTTTTTT. Translation gives CASSLPARTGELFF.

The chain recombines TRBV7-6 with TRBJ1-1; TRBD1 matches 9 bases. With V trimmed by 2 bases and J by 11 bases, 3 bases remained unmatched. CDR1 SGHVS and CDR2 FNYEAQ come from the germline V gene. The CDR3 extends over 12 amino acids. The CDR3 DNA reads TGTGCCAGCAGCTTAAACAGGGGGCAGGCTTTCTTT. Its protein is CASSLNRGQAFF.

This chain joins TRBV5-1 and TRBJ2-5; TRBD1 might be the D (5 bases). The germline gives CDR1 SGHRS, CDR2 YFSETQ. The CDR3 runs to 16 residues. V gave up 2 bases and J gave up 4 bases, with 18 bases separating them. In nucleotides, the CDR3 is TGCGCCAGCAGCTTAGACTCAGGGCAGGGAAGAGAGACCCAGTACTTC. Translation: CASSLDSGQGRETQYF.

This chain links TRBV19 with TRBJ1-2; no definite D call. The CDR3 has 10 amino acids. V lost 8 bases and J lost 8, with 9 bases in between. The V gene's germline CDR1 is LNHDA and CDR2 SQIVND (reference sequence). DNA for the CDR3: TGTGCCAGTTCCAAACAGGGCTACACCTTC. Amino acid sequence: CASSKQGYTF.

The rearrangement links TRBV4-2 to TRBJ2-4; 8 bases agree with TRBD1. Germline CDR1 reads LGHNA; CDR2 reads YNFKEQ. Trimming at V came to 0 bases and at J to 7 bases, leaving 14 bases not matched to a gene. This CDR3 is 18 amino acids long. In nucleotides, the CDR3 is TGTGCCAGCAGCCAAGATCAGGGGGCCGGACAGGGCAGGAACATTCAGTACTTC. Translating gives CASSQDQGAGQGRNIQYF.

J is TRBJ2-3 and V is TRBV11-2, with TRBD2 as a possible D gene (6 bases). CDR3 length: 16 amino acids. With 1 base removed from V and 3 bases from J, the gap between germline ends came to 14 bases. The germline V gene encodes CDR1 SGHAT and CDR2 FQNNGV. CDR3 residues: CASSLGPRRGTDTQYF. Here the CDR3 DNA reads TGTGCCAGCAGCTTAGGCCCGAGGAGGGGAACAGATACGCAGTATTTT.

The chain has TRBV10-3 and TRBJ1-4, with D possibly being TRBD1 (6 bases). The germline CDR1 and CDR2 sequences are ENHRY and SYGVKD. CDR3 size: 12 residues. Trimming pared 9 bases from V and 6 bases from J, leaving 11 bases between. The CDR3 DNA is TGTGCCATACGGGGGGGCGATGAAAAACTGTTTTTT. As protein: CAIRGGDEKLFF.

This chain connects TRBV2 to TRBJ1-5; D may be TRBD1 (6 bases). The CDR3 sequence is 17 residues long. Trimming shortened V by 0 bases and J by 3 bases, and 15 bases separated the two germline ends. Germline CDR1 reads SNHLY; CDR2 reads FYNNEI. CDR3 protein: CASSEALAGANNQPQHF. Here the CDR3 DNA reads TGTGCCAGCAGTGAAGCGCTCGCGGGGGCTAACAATCAGCCCCAGCATTTT. Complete variable domain (other parts from reference TRBV2 and TRBJ1-5): EPEVTQTPSHQVTQMGQEVILRCVPISNHLYFYWYRQILGQKVEFLVSFYNNEISEKSEIFDDQFSVERPDGSNFTLKIRSTKLEDSAMYFCASSEALAGANNQPQHFGDGTRLSIL.

The rearrangement links TRBV25-1 to TRBJ2-1; 13 bases are a match to TRBD2. The CDR3 covers 16 residues. Germline V gene lookup returns CDR1 MGHDK and CDR2 SYGVNS. With 3 bases clipped from V and 6 bases from J, the junction kept 5 bases outside the gene matches. The CDR3 DNA follows: TGTGCCAGCAGTGACTTACTAGCGGGGGGGCTCAATGAGCAGTTCTTC. It codes for CASSDLLAGGLNEQFF.

The chain uses TRBV29-1 and TRBJ2-7; 10 bases are a match to TRBD1. Per the germline V gene, CDR1 is SQVTM and CDR2 is ANQGSEA. The CDR3 is made up of 14 amino acids. V was pared by 4 bases and J by 4 bases, with 7 bases of the junction left unmatched. The CDR3: CSVVTTGGWYEQYF. DNA of the CDR3: TGCAGCGTTGTCACGACAGGGGGCTGGTACGAGCAGTACTTC.

The chain recombines TRBV29-1 with TRBJ2-7; TRBD1 matches 7 bases. V lost 1 base and J lost 0; bases outside the gene matches: 3. The germline gives CDR1 SQVTM, CDR2 ANQGSEA. The CDR3 totals 14 residues. The CDR3 reads CSVEVDRASYEQYF. For the CDR3, the DNA is TGCAGCGTTGAAGTCGACAGGGCCTCCTACGAGCAGTACTTC.

V and J are TRBV2 and TRBJ2-7, with D perhaps matching TRBD2 (5 bases). Germline CDR1 is SNHLY and CDR2 is FYNNEI. Deletions cut 7 bases from V and 2 bases from J, with 12 bases between. The CDR3 is made up of 13 amino acids. CDR3 sequence (DNA): TGTGCCAGCAACGGGGAAAGGGCCTACGAGCAGTACTTC. This translates into CASNGERAYEQYF.

As concerns this clone: The junction does not match germline at one end; this may be a read error. This chain joins TRBV18 and TRBJ2-7; D is possibly TRBD1 (5 bases). The CDR3 length is 15 residues. The germline gives CDR1 KGHSH, CDR2 LQKENI. CDR3 amino acids: CASSPRLQGSHEQYF. The CDR3 nucleotides read TGTGCCAGCTCACCACGATTGCAGGGCTCCCACGAGCAGTACTTC. Complete variable domain (other parts from reference TRBV18 and TRBJ2-7): NAGVMQNPRHLVRRRGQEARLRCSPMKGHSHVYWYRQLPEEGLKFMVYLQKENIIDESGMPKERFSAEFPKEGPSILRIQQVVRGDSAAYFCASSPRLQGSHEQYFGPGTRLTVT.